The 3 T cell receptor beta chains below come from one sample, sequenced in a study of metastatic and nonmetastatic thyroid tumors. All patients reached thyroid surgery having received no treatment beforehand. TCRdb re-analyzed the PCR reads using MiXCR. The sample contains some 5,900 clones, 20% to 30% of which appear only once. The sample was adjacent normal tissue. All receptors derive from a male donor with papillary thyroid cancer or a benign thyroid nodule (not recorded which). Some clones in this sample may be carry-over from other donors' samples.

The chain has TRBV6-1 and TRBJ1-5; D not certain. This CDR3 has 15 amino acids. V shed 4 bases and J shed 7 bases, with 17 bases lying between them. Per germline, CDR1 MNHNS and CDR2 SASEGT. CDR3 sequence reads: CASSVLGGVGQPQHF. CDR3 nucleotides: TGTGCCAGCAGTGTTCTTGGTGGGGTCGGACAGCCCCAGCATTTT.

This clone came up a few times. A much larger clone differs from this one at a single base, so this may be a read error. CDR3 sequence: CSVTSSETHYF. For the CDR3, the DNA is TGCAGCGTAACTAGTAGCGAGACCCACTACTTC. J is TRBJ2-5 and V is TRBV29-1; D is possibly TRBD2 (5 bases). The germline V gene encodes CDR1 SQVTM and CDR2 ANQGSEA. The CDR3 spans 11 residues. Complete variable domain (other parts from reference TRBV29-1 and TRBJ2-5): SAVISQKPSRDICQRGTSLTIQCQVDSQVTMMFWYRQQPGQSLTLIATANQGSEATYESGFVIDKFPISRPNLTFSTLTVSNMSPEDSSIYLCSVTSSETHYFGPGTRLLVL.

The rearrangement links TRBV20-1 to TRBJ2-5, with 8 bases fitting TRBD2. The germline CDR1 and CDR2 sequences are DFQATT and SNEGSKA (reference sequence). J was trimmed by 3 bases and V by 1 base; bases with no gene match: 4. The CDR3 is 14 residues long. The CDR3 nucleotides are TGCAGTGCTAGAGGTCCGGGACTAGAAGAGACCCAGTACTTC. As protein: CSARGPGLEETQYF.